The 9 T cell receptor beta chains below were found in one sample sequenced in a study of cytomegalovirus exposure and HLA in healthy donors. PCR amplification relied on 60 Vbeta primers (plus 13 Jbeta primers). The table came from immunoSEQ multiplex PCR; TCRdb's copy has only in-frame clones and leaves some out. This table holds around 97,000 clones, roughly 9.4% found once. Sequenced material: PBMCs. The receptor set was obtained from a man aged 50 or older in good health and CMV-seropositive.

This clone occurred a few times. V usage is TRBV28 and J usage is TRBJ1-6, with D possibly being TRBD1 (6 bases). The germline CDR1 and CDR2 sequences are MDHEN and SYDVKM. The ends were cut back, 6 bases at V and 6 bases at J, with 12 bases in the middle. The CDR3 extends over 14 amino acids. As DNA, the CDR3 is TGTGCCAGCAGGGTGGAACAGGGTAATTCACCCCTCCACTTT. This gives the protein CASRVEQGNSPLHF.

V usage is TRBV7-8 and J usage is TRBJ2-2, with TRBD2 as a possible D gene (5 bases). The V gene's germline CDR1 is SGHVS and CDR2 FQNEAQ. Between the trimmed V and J ends, which lost 2 bases and 1 base, there was a span of 8 bases. This CDR3 is 15 amino acids long. CDR3 region: CASSLRERNTGELFF. The CDR3 nucleotides are TGTGCCAGCAGCTTAAGGGAGCGGAACACCGGGGAGCTGTTTTTT.

This clone has only a few counts. The chain recombines TRBV11-2 with TRBJ1-3; a possible D gene is TRBD1 (5 bases). Per the germline V gene, CDR1 is SGHAT and CDR2 is FQNNGV. Trimming took 2 bases from V and 2 from J, leaving 10 bases between them. The CDR3 length is 15 residues. The chain's CDR3 is CASSLQGFPGNTIYF. CDR3 in DNA: TGTGCCAGCAGCTTACAGGGATTCCCTGGAAACACCATATATTTT.

This clone turned up a few times. The genes are TRBV7-6 and TRBJ1-1; D might be TRBD1 (6 bases). The CDR3 spans 14 residues. V was clipped by 5 bases and J by 3 bases, with 13 bases between them. Germline V gene lookup returns CDR1 SGHVS and CDR2 FNYEAQ. The CDR3 region has the DNA TGTGCCAGCAGCAAACAGGGTGGGTACACTGAAGCTTTCTTT. It yields the protein CASSKQGGYTEAFF.

Comment on this clone: A read error may account for a junction end that differs from germline. The chain couples TRBV29-1 to TRBJ1-2, with TRBD1 identical over 8 bases. The CDR3 sequence is 14 residues long. CDR1 and CDR2 from the germline V gene are SQVTM and ANQGSEA. Here the CDR3 reads CSVEPDRETYGHTF. The DNA of the CDR3 is TGCAGCGTTGAACCGGACAGGGAGACCTACGGCCACACCTTT.

This chain uses TRBV6-1 with TRBJ2-1; TRBD2 aligns across 13 bases. CDR1 is MNHNS and CDR2 is SASEGT in the germline V gene. This CDR3 has 16 amino acids. The junction had 5 bases not matched to a gene; V was cut back by 4 bases and J by 5 bases. The CDR3 is CASSATSGRADNEQFF. CDR3 in DNA: TGTGCCAGCAGTGCAACTAGCGGGAGGGCCGACAATGAGCAGTTCTTC.

This clone was found a few times. The chain links TRBV29-1 to TRBJ2-7; D not resolved. The CDR3 is 12 residues long. Trimming pared 8 bases from V and 1 base from J, leaving 12 bases between. Germline assignment: CDR1 SQVTM and CDR2 ANQGSEA. The CDR3 bases are TGCAGCTTCTCGGCGGATTCCTACGAGCAGTACTTC. It specifies CSFSADSYEQYF.

This clone occurred a few times. J is TRBJ1-2 and V is TRBV29-1; 7 bases map to TRBD1. CDR3 length equals 17 residues. The germline CDR1 and CDR2 sequences are SQVTM and ANQGSEA. Trimming took 3 bases from V and 0 from J; bases not matched to a gene: 13. CDR3 residues: CSVEWGWGDRTNYGYTF. CDR3 DNA: TGCAGCGTTGAGTGGGGATGGGGGGACAGAACTAACTATGGCTACACCTTC.

This chain connects TRBV12-1 to TRBJ1-1. TRBV12-1 is a listed pseudogene. The CDR3 covers 16 residues. The CDR3 region has the DNA TGTGCCAGCAGCCCTGTCGGGGGGCGGATGGAGACTGAAGCTTTCTTT. Its protein is CASSPVGGRMETEAFF.